The 8 T cell receptor beta chains given below trace back to one sample, sequenced in a study of cytomegalovirus exposure and HLA in healthy donors. This table comes from immunoSEQ multiplex PCR, and its TCRdb copy is limited to in-frame clones, with some not included. The sample has approximately 200,000 clones; 75% to 95% are singletons. The sequenced sample was PBMCs. All receptors come from a woman under 30 in good health and CMV-seronegative.

The chain combines TRBV9 with TRBJ1-6; D perhaps matches TRBD1 (6 bases). The germline V gene has CDR1 SGDLS and CDR2 YYNGEE. V lost 3 bases to trimming and J lost 10 bases, with 14 bases between them. The CDR3 spans 14 residues. CDR3 DNA: TGTGCCAGCAGCGCCAGGGGTTCGGAATCACCCCTCCACTTT. Its protein is CASSARGSESPLHF.

V and J are TRBV27 and TRBJ2-1, with 12 bases lining up with TRBD2. V gave up 3 bases and J gave up 8 bases; unmatched junction bases: 11. Looked up from germline, CDR1 is MNHEY and CDR2 is SMNVEV (reference sequence). CDR3 size: 17 residues. CDR3 amino acids: CASSFIRTSGVMDEQFF. As DNA, the CDR3 is TGTGCCAGCAGTTTTATCCGGACTAGCGGGGTGATGGATGAGCAGTTCTTC.

The rearrangement joins TRBV6-5 to TRBJ1-1; TRBD1 aligns across 7 bases. Germline CDR1 is MNHEY and CDR2 is SVGAGI. With 6 bases clipped from V and 5 bases from J, the junction kept 9 bases outside the gene matches. This CDR3 has 14 residues. The DNA for the CDR3 is TGTGCCAGCAGATACCATACAGGGGAAACTGAAGCTTTCTTT. It is translated as CASRYHTGETEAFF.

This chain joins TRBV29-1 and TRBJ2-3, with TRBD2 matching over 10 bases. The V gene end was trimmed by 7 bases and the J gene end by 6 bases; junction bases not matched to a gene: 13. Germline V gene sequence: CDR1 SQVTM, CDR2 ANQGSEA. This CDR3 comprises 15 residues. CDR3 nucleotides: TGCAGCGCAGTCGGACTAGCGGAGAGGATTGATACGCAGTATTTT. It codes for CSAVGLAERIDTQYF.

The rearrangement uses TRBV4-2 and TRBJ2-2, with 10 bases lining up with TRBD2. J lost 7 bases, V lost 1 base, and 9 bases had no gene match. CDR3 length: 17 amino acids. Germline V gene data show CDR1 as LGHNA and CDR2 as YNFKEQ. In DNA, the CDR3 is TGTGCCAGCAGCCAAGGGGTAGGGACTAGCGATAGCGGGGAGCTGTTTTTT. It codes for CASSQGVGTSDSGELFF.

Comment on this clone: Other DNA sequences in this specimen translate into the identical CDR3. V usage is TRBV6-1 and J usage is TRBJ2-7, with 10 bases aligning to TRBD1. V shed 6 bases and J 3 bases; nucleotides not matched to a gene: 2. CDR3 length: 13 residues. In germline, CDR1 is MNHNS, CDR2 SASEGT. CDR3 sequence (DNA): TGTGCCAGCAGCCGGGACAGGGGCTACGAGCAGTACTTC. Encoded protein: CASSRDRGYEQYF.

The V call is TRBV29-1, the J call TRBJ1-1, with TRBD1 matching 7 bases. Germline loops: CDR1 SQVTM, CDR2 ANQGSEA. V was pared by 3 bases and J by 2 bases, with 3 bases of the junction left unmatched. CDR3 size: 13 residues. This CDR3 reads CSVEGDSNTEAFF. The CDR3 DNA reads TGCAGCGTTGAGGGGGACAGCAACACTGAAGCTTTCTTT.

V and J are TRBV30 and TRBJ2-5; no reliable D call. The CDR3 sequence is 13 residues long. Trimming took 3 bases from V and 5 from J, leaving 13 bases between them. CDR1 and CDR2 (germline): GTSNPN, SVGIG (reference sequence). In DNA, the CDR3 is TGTGCCTGGAGCATTCGAGCGTCTGAGACCCAGTACTTC. Its translation is CAWSIRASETQYF. Full variable domain (remainder filled in from reference TRBV30 and TRBJ2-5): SQTIHQWPATLVQPVGSPLSLECTVEGTSNPNLYWYRQAAGRGLQLLFYSVGIGQISSEVPQNLSASRPQDRQFILSSKKLLLSDSGFYLCAWSIRASETQYFGPGTRLLVL.